The source of this T cell receptor (beta chain) is a study of blood T cell repertoires in COVID-19. At the level of the study: PBMCs, B-cell-depleted T cells, or T cells provided the cDNA or gDNA that made up the material.

Before being deemed recovered, Cohort 3 donors had two negative PCRs, clearance, or symptom resolution. The V end lost 4 bases, the J end lost 6 bases, and 18 bases lay between the germline ends. Germline loops: CDR1 SNHLY, CDR2 FYNNEI. The CDR3 has 16 residues. In the authors' workflow: Amplification of reference gene primers was used by the study to estimate nucleated cell counts. The protocol was immunoSEQ multiplex PCR, while the TCRdb copy is restricted to in-frame clones and leaves out a portion. That table furnishes V, J and clone size, whereas the DNA furnished D and trimming. Seen here are fewer than 450,000 clones, about 90% observed once, and the top ten hold approximately 1%.

The clonotype comes from a woman between 25 and 40 years old who had recovered from COVID-19. This sequence joins TRBV2 and TRBJ2-2, with D possibly TRBD2 on 6 matching bases. Sequenced input: PBMCs or T cells enriched from blood (not recorded which). The CDR3 sequence is CASSVHDRGGPGELFF. Here the CDR3 DNA reads TGTGCCAGCAGTGTACATGACCGGGGAGGTCCCGGGGAGCTGTTTTTT.